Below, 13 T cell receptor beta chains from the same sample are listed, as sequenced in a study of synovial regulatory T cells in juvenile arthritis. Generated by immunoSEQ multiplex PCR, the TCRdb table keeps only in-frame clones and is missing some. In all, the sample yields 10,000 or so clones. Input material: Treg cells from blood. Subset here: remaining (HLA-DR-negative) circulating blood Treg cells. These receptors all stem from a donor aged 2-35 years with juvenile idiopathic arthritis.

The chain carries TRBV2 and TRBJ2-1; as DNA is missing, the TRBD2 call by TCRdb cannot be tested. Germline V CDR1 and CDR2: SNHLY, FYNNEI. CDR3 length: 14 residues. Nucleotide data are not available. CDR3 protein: CASLGTSGTLEQFF.

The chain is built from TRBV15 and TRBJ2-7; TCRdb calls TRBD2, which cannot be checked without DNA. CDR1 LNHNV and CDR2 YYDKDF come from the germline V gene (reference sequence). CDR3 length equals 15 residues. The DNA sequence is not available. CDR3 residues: CATSTGTSGSYEQYF.

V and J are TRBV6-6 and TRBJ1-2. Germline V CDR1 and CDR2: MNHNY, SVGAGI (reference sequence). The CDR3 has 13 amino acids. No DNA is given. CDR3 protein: CASIWGGRGGYTF.

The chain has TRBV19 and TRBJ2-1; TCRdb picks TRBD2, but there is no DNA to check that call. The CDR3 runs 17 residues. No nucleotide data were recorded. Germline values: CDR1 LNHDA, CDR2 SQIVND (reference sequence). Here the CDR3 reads CASSAGLAGGRNNEQFF.

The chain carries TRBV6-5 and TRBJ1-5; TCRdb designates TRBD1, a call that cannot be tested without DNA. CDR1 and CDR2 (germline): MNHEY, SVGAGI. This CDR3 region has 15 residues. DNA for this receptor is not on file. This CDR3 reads CASSLQGLSNQPQHF.

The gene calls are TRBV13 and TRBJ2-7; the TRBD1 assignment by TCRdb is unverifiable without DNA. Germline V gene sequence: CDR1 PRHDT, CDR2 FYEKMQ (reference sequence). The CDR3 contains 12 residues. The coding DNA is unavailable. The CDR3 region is CASSSTGDEQYF.

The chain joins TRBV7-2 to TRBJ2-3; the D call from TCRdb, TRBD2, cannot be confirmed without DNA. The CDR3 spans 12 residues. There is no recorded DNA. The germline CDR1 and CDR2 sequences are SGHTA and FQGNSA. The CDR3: CASSFLTKRQYF.

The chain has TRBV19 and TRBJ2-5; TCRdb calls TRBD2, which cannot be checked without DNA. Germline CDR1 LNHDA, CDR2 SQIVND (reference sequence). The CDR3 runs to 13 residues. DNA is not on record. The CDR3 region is CASRAAGRETQYF.

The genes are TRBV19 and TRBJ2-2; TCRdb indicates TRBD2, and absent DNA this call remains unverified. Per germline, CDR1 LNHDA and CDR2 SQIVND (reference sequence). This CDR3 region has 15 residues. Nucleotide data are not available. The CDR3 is CASTGPRVHTGELFF.

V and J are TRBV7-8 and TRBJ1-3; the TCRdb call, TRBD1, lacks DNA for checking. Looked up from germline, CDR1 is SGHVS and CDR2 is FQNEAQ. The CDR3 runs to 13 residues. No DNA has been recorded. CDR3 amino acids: CASSSDRLNTIYF.

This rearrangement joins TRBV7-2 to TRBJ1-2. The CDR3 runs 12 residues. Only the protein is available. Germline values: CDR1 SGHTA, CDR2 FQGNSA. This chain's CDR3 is CASSPTRGGYTF.

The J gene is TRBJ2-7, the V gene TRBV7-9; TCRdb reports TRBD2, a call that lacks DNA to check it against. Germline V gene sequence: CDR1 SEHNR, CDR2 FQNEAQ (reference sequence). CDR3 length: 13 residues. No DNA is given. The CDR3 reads CASSFESRDEQYF.

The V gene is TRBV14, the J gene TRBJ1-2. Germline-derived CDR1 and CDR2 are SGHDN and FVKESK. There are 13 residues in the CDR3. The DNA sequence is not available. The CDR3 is CASSQYVNYGYTF.